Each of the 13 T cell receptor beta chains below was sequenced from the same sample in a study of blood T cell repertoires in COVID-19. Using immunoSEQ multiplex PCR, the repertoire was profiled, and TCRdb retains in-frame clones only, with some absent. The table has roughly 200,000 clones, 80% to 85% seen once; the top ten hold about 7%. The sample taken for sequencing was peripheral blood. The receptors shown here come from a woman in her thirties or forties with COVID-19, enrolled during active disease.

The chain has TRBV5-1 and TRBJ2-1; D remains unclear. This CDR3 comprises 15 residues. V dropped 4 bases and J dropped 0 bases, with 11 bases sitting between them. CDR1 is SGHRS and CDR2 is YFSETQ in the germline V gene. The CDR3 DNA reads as TGCGCCAGCAGCCCGAACCCGAGCTCCTACAATGAGCAGTTCTTC. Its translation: CASSPNPSSYNEQFF. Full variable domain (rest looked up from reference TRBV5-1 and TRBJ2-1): KAGVTQTPRYLIKTRGQQVTLSCSPISGHRSVSWYQQTPGQGLQFLFEYFSETQRNKGNFPGRFSGRQFSNSRSEMNVSTLELGDSALYLCASSPNPSSYNEQFFGPGTRLTVL.

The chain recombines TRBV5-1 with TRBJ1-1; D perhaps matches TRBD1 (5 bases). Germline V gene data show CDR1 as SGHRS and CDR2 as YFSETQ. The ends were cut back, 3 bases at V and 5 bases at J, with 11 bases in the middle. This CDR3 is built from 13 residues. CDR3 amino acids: CASSSQGRTEAFF. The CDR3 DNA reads TGCGCCAGCAGCTCCCAGGGAAGGACTGAAGCTTTCTTT.

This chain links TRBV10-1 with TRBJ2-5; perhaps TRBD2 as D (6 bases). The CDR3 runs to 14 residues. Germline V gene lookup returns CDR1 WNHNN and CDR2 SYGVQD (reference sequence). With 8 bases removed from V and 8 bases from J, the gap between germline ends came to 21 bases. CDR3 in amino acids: CASGLGGIQGTQYF. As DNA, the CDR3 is TGCGCCAGCGGCCTTGGGGGGATCCAAGGAACCCAGTACTTC.

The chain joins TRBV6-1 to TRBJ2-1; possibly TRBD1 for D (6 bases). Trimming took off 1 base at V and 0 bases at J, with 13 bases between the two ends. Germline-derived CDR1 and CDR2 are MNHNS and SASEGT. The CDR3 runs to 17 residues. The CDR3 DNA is TGTGCCAGCAGTGAAGTAAGAGGACAGAGCTCCTACAATGAGCAGTTCTTC. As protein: CASSEVRGQSSYNEQFF.

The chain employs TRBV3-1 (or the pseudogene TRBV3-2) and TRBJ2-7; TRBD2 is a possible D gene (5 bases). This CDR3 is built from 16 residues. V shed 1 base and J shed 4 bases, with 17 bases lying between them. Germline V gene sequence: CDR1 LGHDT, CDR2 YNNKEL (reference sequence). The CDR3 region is CASSQGLRGLAYEQYF. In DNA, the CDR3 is TGTGCCAGCAGCCAAGGTCTACGGGGATTAGCTTACGAGCAGTACTTC.

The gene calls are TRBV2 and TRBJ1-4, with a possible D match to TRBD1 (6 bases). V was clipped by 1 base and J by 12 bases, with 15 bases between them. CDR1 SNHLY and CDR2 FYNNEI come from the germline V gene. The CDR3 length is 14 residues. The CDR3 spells CASSEGTAKEELFF. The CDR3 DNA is TGTGCCAGCAGTGAAGGGACAGCAAAAGAGGAACTGTTTTTT.

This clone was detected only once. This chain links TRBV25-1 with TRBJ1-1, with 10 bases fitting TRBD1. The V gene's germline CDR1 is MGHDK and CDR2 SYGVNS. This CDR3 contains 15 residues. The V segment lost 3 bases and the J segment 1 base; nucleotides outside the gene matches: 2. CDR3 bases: TGTGCCAGCAGTGAGGGGGACAGGGGGAACACTGAAGCTTTCTTT. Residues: CASSEGDRGNTEAFF.

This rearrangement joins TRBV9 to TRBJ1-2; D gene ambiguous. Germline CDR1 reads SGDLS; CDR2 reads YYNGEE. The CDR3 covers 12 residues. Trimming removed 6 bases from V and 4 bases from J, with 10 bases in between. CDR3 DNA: TGTGCCAGCAACCCATTGAGCTATGGCTACACCTTC. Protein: CASNPLSYGYTF. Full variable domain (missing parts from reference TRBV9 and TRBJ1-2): DSGVTQTPKHLITATGQRVTLRCSPRSGDLSVYWYQQSLDQGLQFLIQYYNGEERAKGNILERFSAQQFPDLHSELNLSSLELGDSALYFCASNPLSYGYTFGSGTRLTVV.

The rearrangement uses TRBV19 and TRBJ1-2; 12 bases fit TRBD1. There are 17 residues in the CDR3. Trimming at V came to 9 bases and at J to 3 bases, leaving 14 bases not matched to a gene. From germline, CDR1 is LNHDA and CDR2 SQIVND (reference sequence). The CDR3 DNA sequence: TGTGCCAGCCTAGGGGAGCTCGGGACAGGGGGCTACTATGGCTACACCTTC. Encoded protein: CASLGELGTGGYYGYTF.

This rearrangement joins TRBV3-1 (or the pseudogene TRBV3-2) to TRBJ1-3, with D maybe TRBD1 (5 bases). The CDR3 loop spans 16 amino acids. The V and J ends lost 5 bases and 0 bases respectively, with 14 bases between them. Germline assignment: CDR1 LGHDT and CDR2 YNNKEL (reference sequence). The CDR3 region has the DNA TGTGCCAGCAGCGCCAGGGTCCGACTCTCTGGAAACACCATATATTTT. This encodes CASSARVRLSGNTIYF.

The CDR3 protein is CASSSGGEGYTF. In nucleotides, the CDR3 is TGTGCCAGCAGCTCAGGGGGTGAGGGCTACACCTTC. V usage is TRBV2 and J usage is TRBJ1-2, with 7 bases that match TRBD1. The CDR3 contains 12 residues. Trimming at V came to 6 bases and at J to 8 bases, leaving 6 bases not matched to a gene. Germline V gene sequence: CDR1 SNHLY, CDR2 FYNNEI.

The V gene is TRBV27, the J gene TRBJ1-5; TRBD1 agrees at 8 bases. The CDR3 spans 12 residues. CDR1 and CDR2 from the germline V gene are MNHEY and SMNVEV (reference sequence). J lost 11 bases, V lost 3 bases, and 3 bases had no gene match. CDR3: CASSLGQAAQHF. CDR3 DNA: TGTGCCAGCAGTTTGGGACAGGCAGCCCAGCATTTT.

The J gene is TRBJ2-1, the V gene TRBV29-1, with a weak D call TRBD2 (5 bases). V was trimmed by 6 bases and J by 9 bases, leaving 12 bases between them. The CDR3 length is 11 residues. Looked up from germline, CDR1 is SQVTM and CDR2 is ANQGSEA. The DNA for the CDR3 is TGCAGCGTGCGAACAGAGGGTGAGCAGTTCTTC. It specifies CSVRTEGEQFF.